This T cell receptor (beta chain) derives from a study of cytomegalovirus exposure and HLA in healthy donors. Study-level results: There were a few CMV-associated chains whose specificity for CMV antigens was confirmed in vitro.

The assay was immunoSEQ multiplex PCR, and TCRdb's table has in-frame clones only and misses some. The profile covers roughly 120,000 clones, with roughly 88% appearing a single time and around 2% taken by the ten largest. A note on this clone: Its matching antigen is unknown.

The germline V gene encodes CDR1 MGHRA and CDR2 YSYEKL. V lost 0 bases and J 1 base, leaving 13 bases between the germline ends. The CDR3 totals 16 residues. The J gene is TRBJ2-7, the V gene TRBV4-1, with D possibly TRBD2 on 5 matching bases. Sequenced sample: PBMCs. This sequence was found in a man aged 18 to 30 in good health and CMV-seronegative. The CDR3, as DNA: TGCGCCAGCAGCCAAGATGCGGGTAAACGGTCCTACGAGCAGTACTTC. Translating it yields CASSQDAGKRSYEQYF.